The subject of this entry is one T cell receptor beta chain. Antigen unknown. The data derive from a study of chemoradiotherapy in HPV16-positive cancers. Findings of the study overall: HPV-specific T cells were functionally defined from only a couple of HPV16-positive patients.

CDR1 is MNHEY, CDR2 SMNVEV, per germline (reference sequence). Germline trimming cut 7 bases from V and 0 bases from J; bases unmatched to any gene: 9. The CDR3 extends over 17 amino acids. TCRdb keeps only in-frame clones here, not all; method: immunoSEQ multiplex PCR. Of about 4,700 clones in the sample, more than 60% are singletons; the top ten hold over 4%. V is TRBV27 and J is TRBJ2-2; TRBD2 matches 9 bases. This clonotype was obtained from a human donor with HPV-associated anogenital cancer. The input for sequencing was tumor tissue, taken from a patient who underwent chemoradiotherapy. The CDR3 region is CASKLAGLIANTGELFF. Here the CDR3 DNA reads TGTGCCAGCAAACTAGCGGGCCTCATTGCGAACACCGGGGAGCTGTTTTTT.